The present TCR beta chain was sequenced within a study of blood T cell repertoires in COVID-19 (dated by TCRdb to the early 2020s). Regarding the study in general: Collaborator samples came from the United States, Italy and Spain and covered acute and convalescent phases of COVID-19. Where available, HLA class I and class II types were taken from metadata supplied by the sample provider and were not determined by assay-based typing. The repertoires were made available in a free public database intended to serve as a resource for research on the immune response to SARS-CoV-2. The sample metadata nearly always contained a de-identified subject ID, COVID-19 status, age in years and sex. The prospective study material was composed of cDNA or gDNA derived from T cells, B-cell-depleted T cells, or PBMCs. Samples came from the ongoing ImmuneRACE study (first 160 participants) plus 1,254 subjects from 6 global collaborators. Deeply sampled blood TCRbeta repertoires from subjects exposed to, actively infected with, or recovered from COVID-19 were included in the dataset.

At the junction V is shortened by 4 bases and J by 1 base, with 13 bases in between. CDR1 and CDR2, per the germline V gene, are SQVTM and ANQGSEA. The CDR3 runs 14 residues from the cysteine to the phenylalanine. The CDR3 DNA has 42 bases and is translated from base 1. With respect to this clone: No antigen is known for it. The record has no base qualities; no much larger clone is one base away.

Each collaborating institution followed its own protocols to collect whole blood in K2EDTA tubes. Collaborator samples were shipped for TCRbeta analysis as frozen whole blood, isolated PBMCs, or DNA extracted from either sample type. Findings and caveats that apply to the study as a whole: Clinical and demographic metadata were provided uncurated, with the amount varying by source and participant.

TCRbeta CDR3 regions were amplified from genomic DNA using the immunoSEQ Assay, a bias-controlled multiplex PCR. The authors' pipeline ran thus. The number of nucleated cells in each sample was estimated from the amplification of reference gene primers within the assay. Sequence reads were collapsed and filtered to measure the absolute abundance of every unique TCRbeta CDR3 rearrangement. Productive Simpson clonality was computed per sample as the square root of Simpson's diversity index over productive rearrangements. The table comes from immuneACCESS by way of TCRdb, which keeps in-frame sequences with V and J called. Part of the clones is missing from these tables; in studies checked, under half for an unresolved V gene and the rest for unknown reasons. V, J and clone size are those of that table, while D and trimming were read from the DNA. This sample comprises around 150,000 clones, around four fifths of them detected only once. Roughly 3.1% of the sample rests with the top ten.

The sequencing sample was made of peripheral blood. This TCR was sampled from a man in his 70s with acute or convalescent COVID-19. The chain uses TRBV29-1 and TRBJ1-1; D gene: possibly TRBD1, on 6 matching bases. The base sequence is TGCAGCGTTGCGGTTGGCAGGGGGAACACTGAAGCTTTCTTT. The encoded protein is CSVAVGRGNTEAFF.